The rows below give T cell receptor beta chains drawn from one sample of a study of blood T cells in healthy people across ages. A single record per CDR3 protein comes from TCRdb applying MiXCR to the 5' RACE reads. The profile covers about 1,800,000 distinct CDR3 sequences, with over 25% appearing a single time and about 7.7% taken by the ten largest. Sequenced material: blood. These receptor sequences come from a woman in her twenties or thirties in good health. Both conserved end residues are part of each CDR3. Each record gives: J gene, V gene, CDR3 length, clone size, D gene, CDR3 DNA, CDR3 protein. The D gene is left open where the match is weak. The size field is filled for only some rows; it gives once, few, many or a size class.

J: TRBJ1-1; V: TRBV7-2; length: 14; size: -; D: -; DNA: TGTGCCAGCAGCTTTGAGAAATCGTCAGGGAAAGTTTTCTTT; CDR3: CASSFEKSSGKVFF
J: TRBJ1-1; V: TRBV11-2; length: 15; size: few; D: -; DNA: TGTGCCAGCAGCTCAGCCCAAGGGGTGAACACTGAAGCTTTCTTT; CDR3: CASSSAQGVNTEAFF
J: TRBJ2-1; V: TRBV20-1; length: 15; size: -; D: TRBD2; DNA: TGCAGTGCCCCCTCACTAGCGGGGGGGCATTACGAGCAGTTCTTC; CDR3: CSAPSLAGGHYEQFF
J: TRBJ2-7; V: TRBV7-9; length: 16; size: few; D: -; DNA: TGTGCCAGCAGCTTAAAAGGGGCAGGAACCTCCTACGAGCAGTACTTC; CDR3: CASSLKGAGTSYEQYF
J: TRBJ2-7; V: TRBV20-1; length: 14; size: -; D: TRBD1; DNA: TGCAGTGCTCTTAAGACAGGGTGGAAGGACGAGCAGTACTTC; CDR3: CSALKTGWKDEQYF
J: TRBJ2-5; V: TRBV5-1; length: 15; size: -; D: TRBD2; DNA: TGCGCCAGCAGCGATGGGGGACTAGGGGATGGTCCCCAGTACTTC; CDR3: CASSDGGLGDGPQYF
J: TRBJ2-1; V: TRBV7-2; length: 13; size: many; D: -; DNA: TGTGCCAGCAGCTCTCAGGGGTGGAATGAGCAGTTCTTC; CDR3: CASSSQGWNEQFF
J: TRBJ1-5; V: TRBV10-3; length: 19; size: few; D: -; DNA: TGTGCCATCAGTGATGATCCGATTTGGGGGGCCTCCGGCAATCAGCCCCAGCATTTT; CDR3: CAISDDPIWGASGNQPQHF
J: TRBJ2-1; V: TRBV4-3; length: 16; size: few; D: -; DNA: TGCGCCAGCAGCCAAGATCTTCTTTTCGGCTACAATGAGCAGTTCTTC; CDR3: CASSQDLLFGYNEQFF
J: TRBJ2-4; V: TRBV12-3/TRBV12-4; length: 13; size: many; D: TRBD1; DNA: TGTGCCAGCAGCCTGACAGGGCGAAACATTCAGTACTTC; CDR3: CASSLTGRNIQYF
J: TRBJ1-2; V: TRBV5-1; length: 16; size: few; D: -; DNA: TGCGCCAGCAGGGACGAAGGAGCCCAATATCGCTATGGCTACACCTTC; CDR3: CASRDEGAQYRYGYTF
J: TRBJ2-1; V: TRBV12-5; length: 15; size: few; D: -; DNA: TGTGCTAGTGGTTTGGTATTCTCCTCCTACAATGAGCAGTTCTTC; CDR3: CASGLVFSSYNEQFF
J: TRBJ1-4; V: TRBV7-9; length: 14; size: -; D: -; DNA: TGTGCCAGTAGCTTAGCGGACGTCAGGGAAAAACTGTTTTTT; CDR3: CASSLADVREKLFF
J: TRBJ2-7; V: TRBV20-1; length: 14; size: few; D: TRBD2; DNA: TGCAGTGCGGGTCGGACTAGCGGGCCCTACGAGCAGTACTTC; CDR3: CSAGRTSGPYEQYF
J: TRBJ2-3; V: TRBV15; length: 15; size: -; D: -; DNA: TGTGCCACCAGCAGAGAATTGCAGGGCACAGATACGCAGTATTTT; CDR3: CATSRELQGTDTQYF
J: TRBJ2-3; V: TRBV20-1; length: 12; size: few; D: TRBD1; DNA: TGCAGTGCTAGAAGGGGGCGGGATACGCAGTATTTT; CDR3: CSARRGRDTQYF
J: TRBJ2-3; V: TRBV6-1; length: 14; size: -; D: -; DNA: TGTGCCAGCAGACTTCAGGGACTTGAAGATACGCAGTATTTT; CDR3: CASRLQGLEDTQYF
J: TRBJ2-1; V: TRBV13; length: 13; size: -; D: -; DNA: TGTGCCAGCAGGTTAACTGGGATCAATGAGCAGTTCTTC; CDR3: CASRLTGINEQFF
J: TRBJ1-2; V: TRBV28; length: 16; size: -; D: -; DNA: TGTGCCAGCAGTTCCTTGGATGGGATGTCGTACCATGGCTACACCTTC; CDR3: CASSSLDGMSYHGYTF
J: TRBJ1-5; V: TRBV28; length: 15; size: -; D: -; DNA: TGTGCCAGCAATCAAGGCAGGGGTAGCAATCAGCCCCAGCATTTT; CDR3: CASNQGRGSNQPQHF
J: TRBJ2-1; V: TRBV29-1; length: 12; size: many; D: TRBD1; DNA: TGCAGCGGGGGCGACAGGGTCGGTGAGCAGTTCTTC; CDR3: CSGGDRVGEQFF
J: TRBJ1-5; V: TRBV12-3/TRBV12-4; length: 14; size: -; D: -; DNA: TGTGCCAGCAGTTTATCATCGGGTAAGGGGCCCCAGCATTTT; CDR3: CASSLSSGKGPQHF
J: TRBJ2-7; V: TRBV14; length: 17; size: -; D: TRBD1; DNA: TGTGCCAGCAGCGGGGGACAGGGGGCTCTAATCTCCTACGAGCAGTACTTC; CDR3: CASSGGQGALISYEQYF
J: TRBJ2-7; V: TRBV18; length: 14; size: many; D: -; DNA: TGTGCCAGCTCAATCCGGGACGGCTCCTACGAGCAGTACTTC; CDR3: CASSIRDGSYEQYF
J: TRBJ2-1; V: TRBV6-1; length: 12; size: few; D: -; DNA: TGTGCCAGCAGTCCTCACAGGGATGAGCAGTTCTTC; CDR3: CASSPHRDEQFF
J: TRBJ1-1; V: TRBV18; length: 14; size: -; D: -; DNA: TGTGCCAGCTCACCGAACAGGAGGGTAACTGAAGCTTTCTTT; CDR3: CASSPNRRVTEAFF